The sequence of this T cell receptor beta chain was determined in a study of identical twins. Each CDR3 protein gets one entry after TCRdb re-called the 5' RACE reads with MiXCR. The sample includes about 530,000 distinct CDR3 sequences, 15% seen only once; the top ten take about 0.47%. As concerns this clonotype: No antigen is known for it.

Study-level findings and limits: For out-of-frame beta sequences, excess twin sharing was weaker.

The same sample was also used in a study of yellow fever vaccine responses in identical twins.

This TCR came from a woman in her late teens or twenties in good health. Source material: CD4+ T cells sorted from blood.

The CDR3 here is CSARSQSSGHSYEQYF. The DNA for the CDR3 is TGCAGTGCTAGATCCCAATCCAGCGGGCACTCCTACGAGCAGTACTTC. The chain uses TRBV20-1 and TRBJ2-7; weak D call: TRBD2 (6 bases). The germline V and J ends were trimmed by 2 bases and 0 bases, with 17 bases remaining between them. Germline V gives CDR1 DFQATT, CDR2 SNEGSKA (reference sequence). This CDR3 contains 16 residues.